The clone carrying this T cell receptor (beta chain) was observed at least ten times. Its cognate antigen is unknown. This record comes from a study of molecular identifiers for immune sequencing clone quantification. Study context: Four of five RNA aliquots from approximately 20,000 or 100,000 naive CD8 T cells were sequenced. General study points: Because of identical TCR molecules sharing a barcode, sizes of highly expanded clones could be underestimated. Clones with over 20 RNA copies captured over 98% of effector molecules but under 1% of naive ones.

TCRdb ran MiXCR on the PCR reads and lists one entry per CDR3 protein. The table lists 550,000 to 750,000 distinct CDR3 sequences, less than 20% of them singletons, with under 0.95% in the top ten. Naive CD8 libraries came from approximately 20,000 to 1,000,000 sorted cells with 10%, 30% or 50% RNA. This CDR3 has 12 residues. Trimming cost V 5 bases and J 6 bases, with 7 bases left between them. Germline V gene lookup returns CDR1 MNHEY and CDR2 SVGAGI. Sequencing was carried out using naive CD8+ T cells from blood, with Jurkat cell RNA spiked in. The subset is: FACS-sorted CD8+CD4-CCR7+CD45RA+ naive T cells. This sequence was found in a human donor in good health. Some libraries in this study had Jurkat cell RNA spiked in. The rearrangement links TRBV6-5 to TRBJ2-2, with unresolved D. DNA for the CDR3: TGTGCCAGCAGTGGGTCCTCCGGGGAGCTGTTTTTT. Amino acids: CASSGSSGELFF.